This entry features one T cell receptor (beta chain) sequence. Its cognate antigen is unknown. The data belong to a study of T cell responses to AZD1222 COVID-19 vaccine. The V end lost 5 bases, the J end lost 7 bases, and 24 bases lay between the germline ends. Germline V gene lookup returns CDR1 ENHRY and CDR2 SYGVKD. This CDR3 contains 18 residues. The study's findings and limits: Baseline serology detected seropositivity in only six or seven AZD1222 recipients. White British people made up most donors, females outnumbered males, and clonal diversity was possibly underestimated. Targeting of unmutated variant regions was reportedly seen in nearly half of spike-specific TCRs. Vaccine-associated CD4 TCRs ranged over spike, dominating at 160-218 and 743-854.

The repertoire was sequenced with immunoSEQ multiplex PCR; TCRdb's copy has only in-frame clones and lacks some. The sample has some 47,000 clones; 65% to 85% are singletons. The sequence was collected from an adult in good health. The gene calls are TRBV10-3 and TRBJ1-6, with D possibly TRBD1 on 6 matching bases. Source: peripheral blood, taken on day 0 of AZD1222 vaccination. CDR3 region: CAISSQTTGKVSNSPLHF. The CDR3, as DNA: TGTGCCATCAGTTCACAAACAACAGGGAAGGTTAGCAATTCACCCCTCCACTTT.